A selection of T cell receptor beta chains follows, all from one sample in a study of cytomegalovirus exposure and HLA in healthy donors. Some clones are missing from TCRdb's copy, which holds only in-frame ones; the method was immunoSEQ multiplex PCR. The table lists 150,000 to 200,000 clones, more than 75% of them singletons. Sequencing used PBMCs. All receptors derive from a woman aged 40 to 50 in good health and CMV-seronegative. The CDR3 runs from the conserved cysteine through the conserved F or W. The D gene is left open where the match is weak. Where a row states a size, it is once, few, many or the class of an expanded clone; other rows omit it.

>TRBV5-6|few|TRBD1|TRBJ1-4
CASSLGQGAGNEKLFF
TGTGCCAGCAGCTTGGGACAGGGGGCGGGGAATGAAAAACTGTTTTTT
>TRBV5-4|NA|NA|TRBJ2-7
CASSFGGFYEQYF
TGTGCCAGCAGCTTTGGGGGGTTCTACGAGCAGTACTTC
>TRBV5-1|NA|TRBD1|TRBJ2-7
CASSLDSGQGVYEQYF
TGCGCCAGCAGCTTGGATTCCGGACAGGGAGTCTACGAGCAGTACTTC
>TRBV7-9|NA|NA|TRBJ2-1
CASSSGRGTETYNEQFF
TGTGCCAGCAGCTCCGGAAGGGGGACGGAGACTTACAATGAGCAGTTCTTC
>TRBV5-1|once|NA|TRBJ2-3
CASSLGGTTNTDTQYF
TGCGCCAGCAGCTTAGGGGGGACTACGAACACAGATACGCAGTATTTT
>TRBV27|NA|NA|TRBJ2-7
CASSPGLTSYEQYF
TGTGCCAGCAGTCCCGGCCTAACTAGCTACGAGCAGTACTTC
>TRBV29-1|NA|NA|TRBJ2-7
CSVEDLNSYEQYF
TGCAGCGTTGAAGATCTTAACAGCTACGAGCAGTACTTC
>TRBV7-2|few|TRBD2|TRBJ2-5
CASSQSIAGGQETQYF
TGTGCCAGCAGCCAATCAATAGCGGGGGGGCAAGAGACCCAGTACTTC
>TRBV7-9|once|NA|TRBJ1-3
CTSGQSSGNTIYF
TGTACCAGCGGACAGAGCTCTGGAAACACCATATATTTT
>TRBV9|NA|TRBD2|TRBJ2-5
CASSVSGAQETQYF
TGTGCCAGCAGCGTTAGCGGGGCGCAAGAGACCCAGTACTTC
>TRBV7-2|few|TRBD2|TRBJ2-1
CASSLDLAGGLSYNEQFF
TGTGCCAGCAGCTTAGATCTAGCGGGGGGCCTCTCCTACAATGAGCAGTTCTTC
>TRBV4-3|NA|NA|TRBJ1-1
CASSQSRDTSEAFF
TGCGCCAGCAGCCAAAGTCGCGACACCTCTGAAGCTTTCTTT
>TRBV7-2|NA|TRBD1|TRBJ2-7
CASSLVGQGPYEQYF
TGTGCCAGCAGCCTAGTGGGACAGGGGCCCTACGAGCAGTACTTC